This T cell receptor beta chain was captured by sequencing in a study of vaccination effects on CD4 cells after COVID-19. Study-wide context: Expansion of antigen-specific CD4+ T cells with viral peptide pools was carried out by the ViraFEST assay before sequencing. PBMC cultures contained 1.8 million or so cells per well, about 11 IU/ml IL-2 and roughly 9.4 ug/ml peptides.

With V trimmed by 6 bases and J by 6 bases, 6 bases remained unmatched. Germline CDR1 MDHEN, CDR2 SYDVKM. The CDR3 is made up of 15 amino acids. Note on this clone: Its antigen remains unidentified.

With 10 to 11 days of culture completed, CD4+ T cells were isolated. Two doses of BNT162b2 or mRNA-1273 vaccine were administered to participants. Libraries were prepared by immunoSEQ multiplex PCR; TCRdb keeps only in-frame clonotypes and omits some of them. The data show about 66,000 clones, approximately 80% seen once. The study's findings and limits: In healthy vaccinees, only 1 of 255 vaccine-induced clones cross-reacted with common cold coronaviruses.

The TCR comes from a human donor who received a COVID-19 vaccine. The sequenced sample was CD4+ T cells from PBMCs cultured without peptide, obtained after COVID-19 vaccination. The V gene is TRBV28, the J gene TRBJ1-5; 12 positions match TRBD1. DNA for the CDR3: TGTGCCAGCAGGGGGACAGGGGGCTCTTCTCAGCCCCAGCATTTT. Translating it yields CASRGTGGSSQPQHF.